This T cell receptor (beta chain) was recovered during a study of blood T cells in healthy people across ages. Regarding the study as a whole: More naive CD4+ cells and higher diversity marked long-lived donors relative to aged donors.

Together with a sample-barcoded 5' primer, a J-beta primer mix was included in a second PCR lasting roughly 6 to 12 cycles. A minimum of 2.5 million CDR3-containing paired-end reads was obtained for each sample. One entry per CDR3 protein results from TCRdb running MiXCR on the 5' RACE reads. The sample consists of 1.5 million to 2 million distinct CDR3 sequences, roughly 30% of them appearing once. This clonotype occurred a few times. Its antigen remains unidentified. Per individual sample, total RNA of at least 5.5 micrograms was extracted. This receptor was identified in a woman in her thirties in good health. The sequenced sample consisted of blood.

The CDR3 spells CASSLLRGAETNEKLFF. The DNA for the CDR3 is TGTGCCAGCAGCTTACTCCGGGGAGCTGAGACTAATGAAAAACTGTTTTTT. This chain joins TRBV7-9 and TRBJ1-4, with D uncertain. Deletions cut 2 bases from V and 2 bases from J, with 15 bases between. The germline CDR1 and CDR2 sequences are SEHNR and FQNEAQ (reference sequence). The CDR3 length is 17 residues. The full variable domain, with the rest looked up from reference TRBV7-9 and TRBJ1-4, is DTGVSQNPRHKITKRGQNVTFRCDPISEHNRLYWYRQTLGQGPEFLTYFQNEAQLEKSRLLSDRFSAERPKGSFSTLEIQRTEQGDSAMYLCASSLLRGAETNEKLFFGSGTQLSVL.